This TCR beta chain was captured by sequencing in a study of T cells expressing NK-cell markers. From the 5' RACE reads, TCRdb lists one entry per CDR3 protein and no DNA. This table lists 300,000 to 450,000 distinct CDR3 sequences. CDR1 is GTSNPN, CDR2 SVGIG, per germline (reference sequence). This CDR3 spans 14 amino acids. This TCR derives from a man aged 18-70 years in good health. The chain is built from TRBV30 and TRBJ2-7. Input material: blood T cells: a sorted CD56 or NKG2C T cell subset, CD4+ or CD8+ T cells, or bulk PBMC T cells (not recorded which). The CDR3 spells CAWTPQNVGAEQYF.